Below, 6 T cell receptor beta chains from the same sample are listed, as sequenced in a study of CD8 T cells in Susac syndrome. With random hexamers, reverse transcription was performed on about 0.5 to 1 ug of RNA. TCRdb reanalysed the immunoSEQ multiplex PCR reads using MiXCR and keeps one entry per CDR3 protein. The data show 100,000 to 150,000 distinct CDR3 sequences, approximately 96% seen once. Input material: CD8+ T cells from PBMCs. The receptors originated from a human donor with Susac syndrome.

The chain combines TRBV7-9 with TRBJ2-3, with 9 bases fitting TRBD1. This CDR3 is 15 amino acids long. CDR1 and CDR2 from the germline V gene are SEHNR and FQNEAQ (reference sequence). V shed 0 bases and J 4 bases; nucleotides not matched to a gene: 2. The CDR3 loop is CASSLAGTGPDTQYF. CDR3 nucleotides: TGTGCCAGCAGCTTAGCGGGGACAGGGCCAGATACGCAGTATTTT.

This rearrangement joins TRBV18 to TRBJ1-2; perhaps TRBD1 as D (5 bases). Germline V lookup: CDR1 KGHSH, CDR2 LQKENI. The V end lost 1 base, the J end lost 7 bases, and 16 bases lay between the germline ends. The CDR3 consists of 15 residues. The CDR3 DNA reads TGTGCCAGCTCACCACAAGGTCAGGGTGGAAGTGGCTACACCTTC. Amino acid sequence: CASSPQGQGGSGYTF. The variable domain in full, with the rest retrieved from reference TRBV18 and TRBJ1-2, is NAGVMQNPRHLVRRRGQEARLRCSPMKGHSHVYWYRQLPEEGLKFMVYLQKENIIDESGMPKERFSAEFPKEGPSILRIQQVVRGDSAAYFCASSPQGQGGSGYTFGSGTRLTVV.

This clonotype was counted a single time. This sequence joins TRBV12-3 or TRBV12-4 and TRBJ2-3; D remains ambiguous. The ends were cut back, 6 bases at V and 5 bases at J, with 9 bases in the middle. This CDR3 has 12 residues. The CDR3 spells CASREGQDTQYF. The CDR3 DNA reads TGTGCCAGCAGGGAAGGGCAAGATACGCAGTATTTT.

Of note for this clonotype: At one boundary the junction diverges from the germline segment, which might be a read error. The chain joins TRBV14 to TRBJ2-7; D is perhaps TRBD1 (6 bases). CDR1 is SGHDN and CDR2 is FVKESK in the germline V gene. The CDR3 is made up of 14 amino acids. The CDR3 DNA reads as TGTGCCAGCAGCCCCCGGACAGTCTCCAACGAGCAGTACTTC. Protein: CASSPRTVSNEQYF. The full variable domain, with the rest looked up from reference TRBV14 and TRBJ2-7, is EAGVTQFPSHSVIEKGQTVTLRCDPISGHDNLYWYRRVMGKEIKFLLHFVKESKQDESGMPNNRFLAERTGGTYSTLKVQPAELEDSGVYFCASSPRTVSNEQYFGPGTRLTVT.

The chain has TRBV15 and TRBJ1-2, with TRBD1 as a possible D gene (6 bases). This CDR3 has 16 amino acids. CDR1 and CDR2 (germline): LNHNV, YYDKDF (reference sequence). With 0 bases removed from V and 4 bases from J, the gap between germline ends came to 15 bases. The CDR3 sequence: CATSREAGELIYGYTF. The CDR3 nucleotides are TGTGCCACCAGCAGAGAAGCAGGGGAATTGATCTATGGCTACACCTTC.

This clonotype appeared a few times. The chain employs TRBV6-5 and TRBJ1-1; D is unresolved. V lost 0 bases and J lost 4, with 9 bases in between. The CDR3 runs to 14 residues. The V gene's germline CDR1 is MNHEY and CDR2 SVGAGI. The DNA of the CDR3 is TGTGCCAGCAGTTACTCGTCGTTCGGCACTGAAGCTTTCTTT. It yields the protein CASSYSSFGTEAFF.